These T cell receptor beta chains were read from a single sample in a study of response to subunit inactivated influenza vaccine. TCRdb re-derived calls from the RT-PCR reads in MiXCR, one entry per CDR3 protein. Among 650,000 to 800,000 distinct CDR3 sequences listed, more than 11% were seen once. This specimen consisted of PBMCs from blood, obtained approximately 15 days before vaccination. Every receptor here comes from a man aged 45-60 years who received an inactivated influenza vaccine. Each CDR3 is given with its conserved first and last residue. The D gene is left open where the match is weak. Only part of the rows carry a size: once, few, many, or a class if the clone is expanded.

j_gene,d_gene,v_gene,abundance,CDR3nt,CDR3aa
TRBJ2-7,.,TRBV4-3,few,TGCGCCAGCAGCCGCATGCACCCGTCCAACTACGAGCAGTACTTC,CASSRMHPSNYEQYF
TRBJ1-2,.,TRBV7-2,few,TGTGCCAGCAGCTTAAAGGGGGGGGCGGCTGGCTACACCTTC,CASSLKGGAAGYTF
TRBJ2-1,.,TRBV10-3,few,TGTGCCATCAGTGAGTCCGGCAGGGTCTCCTACAATGAGCAGTTCTTC,CAISESGRVSYNEQFF
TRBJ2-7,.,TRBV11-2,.,TGTGCCAGCAGTCAACAGTACTCCTACGAGCAGTACTTC,CASSQQYSYEQYF
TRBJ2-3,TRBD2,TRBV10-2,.,TGCGCCAGCAAGACTAGCGGGACAGTCACAGATACGCAGTATTTT,CASKTSGTVTDTQYF
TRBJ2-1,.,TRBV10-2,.,TGCGCCAGCAGTACGCTGGGTTACAATGAGCAGTTCTTC,CASSTLGYNEQFF
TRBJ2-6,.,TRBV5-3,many,TGTGCCAGCAGCTTGGCGGCGGTCTCTGGGGCCAACGTCCTGACTTTC,CASSLAAVSGANVLTF
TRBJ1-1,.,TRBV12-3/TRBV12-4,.,TGTGCCAGCAGGGTGGGGCTGATCACTGAAGCTTTCTTT,CASRVGLITEAFF
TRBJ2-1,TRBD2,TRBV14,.,TGTGCCAGCAGCCACCAGCTAGCGGGAGCCCACAATGAGCAGTTCTTC,CASSHQLAGAHNEQFF
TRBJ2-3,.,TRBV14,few,TGTGCCAGCAGCCAATTGAATACGCAGTATTTT,CASSQLNTQYF
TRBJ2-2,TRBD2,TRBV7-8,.,TGTGCCAGCAGCTTAGTCGGGGGGGCCGCCGGGGAGCTGTTTTTT,CASSLVGGAAGELFF